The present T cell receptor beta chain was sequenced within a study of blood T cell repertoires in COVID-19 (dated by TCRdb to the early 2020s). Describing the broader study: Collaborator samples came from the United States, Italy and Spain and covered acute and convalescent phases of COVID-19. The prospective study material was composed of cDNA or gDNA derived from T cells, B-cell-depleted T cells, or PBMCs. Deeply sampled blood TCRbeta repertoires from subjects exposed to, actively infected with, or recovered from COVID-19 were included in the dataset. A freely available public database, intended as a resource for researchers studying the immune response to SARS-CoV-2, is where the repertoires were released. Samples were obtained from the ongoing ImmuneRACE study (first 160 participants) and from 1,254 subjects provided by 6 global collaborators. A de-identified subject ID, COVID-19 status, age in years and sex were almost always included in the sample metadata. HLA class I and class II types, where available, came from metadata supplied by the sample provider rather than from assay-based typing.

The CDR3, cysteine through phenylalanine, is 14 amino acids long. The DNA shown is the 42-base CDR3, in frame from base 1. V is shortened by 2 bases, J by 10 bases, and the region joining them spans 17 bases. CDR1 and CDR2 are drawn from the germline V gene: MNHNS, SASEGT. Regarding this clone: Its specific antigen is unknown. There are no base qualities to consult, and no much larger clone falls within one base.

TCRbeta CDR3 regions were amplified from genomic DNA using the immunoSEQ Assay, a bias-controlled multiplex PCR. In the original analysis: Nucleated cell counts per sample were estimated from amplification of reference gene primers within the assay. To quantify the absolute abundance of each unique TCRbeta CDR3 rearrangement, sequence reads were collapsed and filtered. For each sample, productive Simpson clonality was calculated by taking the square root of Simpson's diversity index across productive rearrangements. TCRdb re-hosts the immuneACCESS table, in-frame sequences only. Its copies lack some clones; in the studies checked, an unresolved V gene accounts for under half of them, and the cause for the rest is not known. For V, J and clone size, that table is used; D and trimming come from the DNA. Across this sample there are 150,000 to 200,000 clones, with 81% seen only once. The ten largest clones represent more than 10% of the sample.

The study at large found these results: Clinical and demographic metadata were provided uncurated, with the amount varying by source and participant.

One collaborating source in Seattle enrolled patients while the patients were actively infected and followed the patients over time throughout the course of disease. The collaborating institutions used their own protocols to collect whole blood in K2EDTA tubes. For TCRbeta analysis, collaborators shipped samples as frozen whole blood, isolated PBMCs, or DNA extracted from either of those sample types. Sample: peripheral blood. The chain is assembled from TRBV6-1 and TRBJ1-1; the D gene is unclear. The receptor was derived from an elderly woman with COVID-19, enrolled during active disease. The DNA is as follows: TGTGCCAGCAGTGAACTGGACGGGGTGCGTCGAGCTTTCTTT. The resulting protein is CASSELDGVRRAFF.